One T cell receptor (beta chain) is described in this entry. The data are from a study of blood T cell repertoires in COVID-19. Study background: The samples span acute and convalescent COVID-19 from the United States, Italy and Spain. Sources were T cells, B-cell-depleted T cells, or PBMCs; the material itself was cDNA or gDNA.

Per the original methods: Amplifying reference gene primers gave estimates of nucleated cell counts. Assay used: immunoSEQ multiplex PCR; TCRdb lists only in-frame clones, some missing. That table is the source of V, J and clone size, and D and trimming were worked out from the DNA. Here the sample spans 94,000 or so clones, about 90% being singletons. V lost 0 bases to trimming and J lost 3 bases, with 9 bases between them. There are 14 residues in the CDR3. Germline CDR1 and CDR2: SGHRS and YFSETQ. The receptor was derived from a woman aged 70-85 years with acute or convalescent COVID-19. This chain uses TRBV5-1 with TRBJ2-5; D uncertain. Sequenced material: peripheral blood. The CDR3 DNA reads TGCGCCAGCAGCTTGGATCCCAGGAAAGAGACCCAGTACTTC. It codes for CASSLDPRKETQYF.